This paragraph covers one T cell receptor beta chain sequence. What this receptor recognizes is not known. Within one base of it there is no much larger clone, and no base qualities were kept. The source of the sample is a study of OX40 agonist ivuxolimab in advanced cancers. Some background on the complete study: Ivuxolimab was a fully human IgG2 agonistic monoclonal antibody targeting the costimulatory receptor OX40 (CD134). Among the roughly 54 dose-escalation patients, some 20 had hepatocellular carcinoma, 15 or so melanoma, 9 renal cell carcinoma and 9 head and neck cancer. The paper describes the monotherapy dose-escalation part (N of about 47 patients) of the phase I trial of ivuxolimab. Patients were allowed to have had prior anti-PD-1, anti-PD-L1 or anti-CTLA-4 therapy, and 40% of the dose-escalation patients had previously received checkpoint inhibitors. The point of sequencing TCRbeta in the periphery was to test whether ivuxolimab changed TCR sequence diversity and drove clonal T-cell expansion. Partial responses occurred in three dose-escalation patients, of whom one had hepatocellular carcinoma and two had cutaneous melanoma. Intravenous ivuxolimab was administered to patients every 2 weeks at six dose levels: 0.01, 0.1, 0.3, 1.5, 3 and 10 mg/kg. The dose-escalation cohort was almost 85% male with a mean age of roughly 60 years, ranging from about 23 to 85.

Including the terminal cysteine and phenylalanine, the CDR3 comprises 14 residues. The read is trimmed to its CDR3 DNA, 42 bases read in frame from base 1. The V end loses 3 bases and the J end loses 0 bases, and a stretch of 9 bases separates them. CDR1 and CDR2, looked up from the germline V gene, are SGHTA and FQGNSA. Broader findings and caveats from the paper: Low levels of normalized T-cell clonal expansion were also seen in some patients who did not respond. Antigen specificity was not determined for the clonally expanded peripheral T cells. At doses of 0.1 to 3.0 mg/kg, clonal expansion of both CD4+ and CD8+ T cells in blood was seen between baseline and week 6. On average, CD8+ T cells showed more expanded clones than CD4+ T cells after ivuxolimab. In the 0.1-3.0 mg/kg groups, partial responders were among the patients with the lowest normalized peripheral clonal expansion, particularly in CD8+ T cells.

For sequencing of the TCRbeta CDR3 region, genomic DNA was extracted from the sorted cells. The immunoSEQ Assay was used for sequencing of TCRbeta CDR3 regions. TCRdb stores this immuneACCESS table with in-frame sequences only. Part of the clones is absent; in the studies checked, under half of the shortfall reflects unresolved V genes, and no reason is known for the rest. In all, the sample holds some 60,000 clones, and under 95% of those were seen once. 11% to 15% of the sample lies in the top ten. Patients with a history of autoimmune disease or receiving systemic immunosuppression were excluded from the trial. Peripheral blood for TCR sequencing was drawn from every dose cohort at baseline, at cycle 4 day 1 and at cycle 7 day 1. Samples were obtained from an open-label, multicenter, first-in-human phase I dose-escalation trial of ivuxolimab. Adults with locally advanced or metastatic head and neck squamous cell, hepatocellular, melanoma or renal cell carcinoma were enrolled in the trial. CD4+ and CD8+ T cells were sorted separately from peripheral blood before TCR sequencing.

The material was CD4+ or CD8+ T cells sorted from blood, obtained in a trial of the OX40 agonist ivuxolimab. The rearranged chain carries TRBV7-2 and TRBJ2-7; the best D guess is TRBD1, with 5 bases matching. This receptor was identified in an adult with an advanced solid tumor such as melanoma, head and neck, liver or kidney cancer. The nucleotides read TGTGCCAGCAGCTTTCAGGGAAGCTCCTACGAGCAGTACTTC. The translation is CASSFQGSSYEQYF. The reference TRBV7-2 and TRBJ2-7 proteins fill in what lies around the CDR3, so the full variable domain reads GAGVSQSPSNKVTEKGKDVELRCDPISGHTALYWYRQSLGQGLEFLIYFQGNSAPDKSGLPSDRFSAERTGGSVSTLTIQRTQQEDSAVYLCASSFQGSSYEQYFGPGTRLTVT.